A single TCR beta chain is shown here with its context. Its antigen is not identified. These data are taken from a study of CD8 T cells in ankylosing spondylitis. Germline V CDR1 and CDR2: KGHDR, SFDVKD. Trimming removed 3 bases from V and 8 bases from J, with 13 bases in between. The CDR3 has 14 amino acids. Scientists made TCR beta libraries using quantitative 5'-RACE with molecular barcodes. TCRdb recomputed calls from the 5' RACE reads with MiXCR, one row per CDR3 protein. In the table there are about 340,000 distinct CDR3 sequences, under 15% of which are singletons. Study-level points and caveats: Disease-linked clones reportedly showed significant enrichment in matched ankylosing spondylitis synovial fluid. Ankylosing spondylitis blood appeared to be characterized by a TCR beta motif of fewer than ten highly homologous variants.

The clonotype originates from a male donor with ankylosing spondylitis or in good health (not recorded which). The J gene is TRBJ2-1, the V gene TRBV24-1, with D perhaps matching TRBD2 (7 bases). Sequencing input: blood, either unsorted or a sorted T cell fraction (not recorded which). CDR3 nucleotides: TGTGCCACCAGTGATCCCGGGGGGCGCGATGAGCAGTTCTTC. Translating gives CATSDPGGRDEQFF.